The 14 T cell receptor beta chains listed next were all sequenced from one sample in a study of OX40 agonist ivuxolimab in advanced cancers. The assay was immunoSEQ multiplex PCR, and TCRdb's table has in-frame clones only and misses some. The sample lists roughly 70,000 clones, around 88% occurring once. Sample: CD4+ or CD8+ T cells sorted from blood, taken in a trial of the OX40 agonist ivuxolimab. Receptors originate from an adult with an advanced solid tumor such as melanoma, head and neck, liver or kidney cancer.

This clone has only a few counts. This chain uses TRBV6-1 with TRBJ1-5, with 9 bases fitting TRBD1. Trimming removed 6 bases from V and 5 bases from J; junction bases left unmatched: 5. Germline CDR1 MNHNS, CDR2 SASEGT. The CDR3 has 14 residues. This CDR3 is CASRARDRDQPQHF. DNA of the CDR3: TGTGCCAGCAGGGCTAGGGACAGGGATCAGCCCCAGCATTTT.

The chain has TRBV5-1 and TRBJ1-5, with 7 bases that match TRBD1. The trim removed 0 bases at V and 4 bases at J, leaving 1 base unmatched. The CDR3 runs 14 residues. CDR1 and CDR2 (germline): SGHRS, YFSETQ. The CDR3 sequence is CASSLGTGNQPQHF. Here the CDR3 DNA reads TGCGCCAGCAGCTTGGGGACAGGTAATCAGCCCCAGCATTTT.

This clone was recorded only once. The chain carries TRBV5-4 and TRBJ2-5; 7 bases align to TRBD2. The better agreement between TRBJ2-7 and the DNA end casts doubt on the J call. Per germline, CDR1 SGHNT and CDR2 YYREEE (reference sequence). The CDR3 has 13 amino acids. CDR3 sequence: CASTKAGAYEQYF. DNA for the CDR3: TGTGCCAGCACGAAGGCGGGGGCCTACGAGCAGTACTTC.

The chain combines TRBV19 with TRBJ2-1, with 11 nucleotides matching TRBD2. The CDR3 runs 16 residues. Germline values: CDR1 LNHDA, CDR2 SQIVND (reference sequence). V gave up 5 bases and J gave up 2 bases; unmatched junction bases: 5. This CDR3 reads CASSPQLAGAYNEQFF. In DNA, the CDR3 is TGTGCCAGTAGTCCACAACTAGCGGGGGCCTACAATGAGCAGTTCTTC.

The CDR3 DNA follows: TGTGCCAGCACTCGGGCGGCAGGGGGCTCCTACGAGCAGTACTTC. This codes for CASTRAAGGSYEQYF. The rearrangement joins TRBV6-1 to TRBJ2-7, with 7 bases identical to TRBD1. After removal of 7 bases from V and 0 bases from J, the junction contained 9 bases not matched to a gene. The CDR3 runs 15 residues. Germline CDR1 reads MNHNS; CDR2 reads SASEGT.

This chain connects TRBV7-9 to TRBJ2-5; a weak D match, TRBD2 (6 bases). Germline lookup yields CDR1 SEHNR and CDR2 FQNEAQ (reference sequence). Trimming cost V 3 bases and J 4 bases, with 12 bases left between them. The CDR3 totals 14 residues. CDR3 in DNA: TGTGCCAGCAGCTTTGGTTTGGGACTAGAGACCCAGTACTTC. Amino acid sequence: CASSFGLGLETQYF.

The V call is TRBV18, the J call TRBJ2-7, with TRBD1 matching 9 bases. The V and J ends lost 5 bases and 6 bases, in that order; junction bases with no gene match: 8. The germline V gene has CDR1 KGHSH and CDR2 LQKENI. The CDR3 sequence is 14 residues long. In nucleotides, the CDR3 is TGTGCCAGCTCATCCGGGACACAGGGGGCCGAGCAGTACTTC. This sequence encodes CASSSGTQGAEQYF.

This sequence joins TRBV5-4 and TRBJ1-2; D is uncertain. The CDR3 is made up of 13 amino acids. Germline assignment: CDR1 SGHNT and CDR2 YYREEE (reference sequence). Trimming shortened V by 2 bases and J by 2 bases, and 7 bases separated the two germline ends. CDR3 nucleotides: TGTGCCAGCAGCTTCACGGACAACTATGGCTACACCTTC. Protein: CASSFTDNYGYTF.

The chain employs TRBV27 and TRBJ1-5, with D perhaps TRBD1 (5 bases). Germline CDR1 MNHEY, CDR2 SMNVEV (reference sequence). Trimming stripped 8 bases from V and 2 bases from J, with 13 bases between. This CDR3 spans 14 amino acids. For the CDR3, the DNA is TGTGCCAGCGGGAGGGGATGGGGCAATCAGCCCCAGCATTTT. It codes for CASGRGWGNQPQHF.

The genes are TRBV2 and TRBJ2-3; 7 nucleotides line up with TRBD1. Per germline, CDR1 SNHLY and CDR2 FYNNEI. The CDR3 covers 15 residues. V trimming: 2 bases; J trimming: 1 base; junction bases outside the gene matches: 3. The CDR3 coding sequence is TGTGCCAGCAGTGAAACTGGGACAGGCACAGATACGCAGTATTTT. This gives the protein CASSETGTGTDTQYF.

This chain links TRBV7-2 with TRBJ2-7; 10 positions agree with TRBD2. Germline trimming cut 2 bases from V and 0 bases from J; bases unmatched to any gene: 1. This CDR3 spans 15 amino acids. Germline V gene data show CDR1 as SGHTA and CDR2 as FQGNSA. CDR3 sequence (DNA): TGTGCCAGCAGCTTATTAGCGGGGGGCTCCTACGAGCAGTACTTC. It encodes CASSLLAGGSYEQYF.

The rearrangement joins TRBV5-1 to TRBJ2-2; TRBD2 matches at 10 bases. Unmatched junction bases numbered 3, after V lost 2 bases and J lost 2 bases. Germline V gene data show CDR1 as SGHRS and CDR2 as YFSETQ. The CDR3 consists of 16 residues. This CDR3 is CASSFLAGANTGELFF. DNA of the CDR3: TGCGCCAGCAGCTTCCTAGCGGGGGCTAACACCGGGGAGCTGTTTTTT.

The rearrangement joins TRBV19 to TRBJ2-7; D perhaps matches TRBD2 (6 bases). V was cut by 1 base and J by 2 bases, with 9 bases left in between. The length of the CDR3 is 14 residues. Germline V gene lookup returns CDR1 LNHDA and CDR2 SQIVND (reference sequence). CDR3 loop: CASSIAAGTYEQYF. The CDR3 DNA is TGTGCCAGTAGTATAGCGGCGGGAACCTACGAGCAGTACTTC.

The rearrangement links TRBV6-6 to TRBJ2-7; D tentatively fits TRBD1 or TRBD2 (5 bases each). Per the germline V gene, CDR1 is MNHNY and CDR2 is SVGAGI (reference sequence). The CDR3 has 14 amino acids. The V and J ends lost 6 bases and 2 bases respectively, with 14 bases between them. CDR3 amino acids: CASSIRDGTYEQYF. CDR3 nucleotide sequence: TGTGCCAGCAGCATCCGGGACGGGACCTACGAGCAGTACTTC.